One sample yielded the 13 T cell receptor beta chains listed below, sequenced in a study of regulatory T cells in long-lasting Graves disease (dated by TCRdb to about 2021). Taken with the paper, the label for time point translates to: persistent/refractory GD, antithyroid drugs over 5 years with positive TRAb. For both TCR sequencing and RNA sequencing, RNA was extracted from PBMCs using TRIzol. Library prep was done by multiplex PCR. TCRdb lists the instrument as Illumina HiSeq 4000. iRepertoire HTBI primers and Arm-PCR amplification of CDR3 regions were used to construct TCR beta libraries. The public sequencing data were trimmed at Q25 with fastp and processed into clonotypes with MiXCR by TCRdb, which kept only in-frame beta chains. Duplicate CDR3 protein sequences are folded into a single record with the most common DNA and genes. The table for this sample lists 700,000 or so distinct CDR3 sequences; about 30% of them were counted only once. The top ten clonotypes cover around 42% of the sample.

Sample: peripheral blood mononuclear cells (PBMCs), taken when the disease was refractory, from a patient treated with antithyroid drugs. These receptors were taken from a female donor with Graves disease.

The sample holds a few counts of this clonotype. The CDR3 is CASSLTGGGLNTEAFF. Written as DNA, the CDR3 is TGCGCCAGCAGCCTGACAGGGGGCGGCCTGAACACTGAAGCTTTCTTT. The chain employs TRBV5-1 and TRBJ1-1; 10 nucleotides line up with TRBD1. CDR3 length: 16 residues. Germline V lookup: CDR1 SGHRS, CDR2 YFSETQ. V dropped 4 bases and J dropped 0; count of bases not matched to a gene: 6.

The table lists this clonotype with many counts. The chain recombines TRBV20-1 with TRBJ1-1; D unclear. The CDR3 extends over 11 amino acids. The germline gives CDR1 DFQATT, CDR2 SNEGSKA (reference sequence). Between the trimmed V and J ends, which lost 1 base and 1 base, there was a span of 1 base. CDR3 protein: CSARANTEAFF. Written as DNA, the CDR3 is TGCAGTGCTAGAGCGAACACTGAAGCTTTCTTT.

This clonotype came up a few times. Its ends do not fully match the called genes, so a read error is possible. V and J are TRBV12-3 or TRBV12-4 and TRBJ2-5; 8 nucleotides match TRBD2. The length of the CDR3 is 15 residues. The CDR3 region has the DNA TGTGCCAGCACCCCGTCACTAGCGGAACAAGGGACCCAGTACTTC. It is translated as CASTPSLAEQGTQYF.

The chain recombines TRBV27 with TRBJ1-6, with D unresolved. Germline loops: CDR1 MNHEY, CDR2 SMNVEV (reference sequence). V was pared by 0 bases and J by 7 bases, with 10 bases between. The length of the CDR3 is 15 residues. This chain's CDR3 is CASSLSAGVNSPLHF. CDR3 nucleotide sequence: TGTGCCAGCAGTTTATCGGCCGGGGTCAATTCACCCCTCCACTTT.

Only a few counts were recorded for this clonotype. This chain connects TRBV2 to TRBJ1-1; D may be TRBD1 (6 bases). The CDR3 is 14 residues long. V lost 7 bases, J lost 5 bases, and 17 bases lay in between. The germline CDR1 and CDR2 sequences are SNHLY and FYNNEI. The CDR3 DNA reads TGTGCCAGCACCCGGAGGGGGGGAGGTACTGAAGCTTTCTTT. Its protein product is CASTRRGGGTEAFF. The variable domain in full, with the rest retrieved from reference TRBV2 and TRBJ1-1, is EPEVTQTPSHQVTQMGQEVILRCVPISNHLYFYWYRQILGQKVEFLVSFYNNEISEKSEIFDDQFSVERPDGSNFTLKIRSTKLEDSAMYFCASTRRGGGTEAFFGQGTRLTVV.

V is TRBV20-1 and J is TRBJ2-7, with D tentatively TRBD1 (5 bases). Trimming removed 0 bases from V and 3 bases from J, with 12 bases in between. The CDR3 is 14 amino acids. CDR1 is DFQATT and CDR2 is SNEGSKA in the germline V gene (reference sequence). CDR3: CSARDPGNLYEQYF. CDR3 bases: TGCAGTGCTAGAGATCCAGGGAATCTCTACGAGCAGTACTTC.

The table lists this clonotype with a few counts. The V gene is TRBV2, the J gene TRBJ1-5; 8 bases line up with TRBD1. V was clipped by 6 bases and J by 4 bases; unmatched bases: 5. The CDR3 runs 14 residues. The germline V gene encodes CDR1 SNHLY and CDR2 FYNNEI. The CDR3 DNA reads TGTGCCAGCAGGCAGGGGGCTTATAATCAGCCCCAGCATTTT. It specifies CASRQGAYNQPQHF.

The chain combines TRBV18 with TRBJ2-3; either TRBD1 or TRBD2 may supply D (5 bases each). This CDR3 has 13 residues. Germline CDR1 KGHSH, CDR2 LQKENI. Trimming pared 6 bases from V and 3 bases from J, leaving 10 bases between. CDR3 residues: CASSRDQTDTQYF. CDR3 nucleotide sequence: TGTGCCAGCTCTCGGGACCAAACAGATACGCAGTATTTT. The full variable domain, in which reference TRBV18 and TRBJ2-3 provide the parts outside the CDR3, is NAGVMQNPRHLVRRRGQEARLRCSPMKGHSHVYWYRQLPEEGLKFMVYLQKENIIDESGMPKERFSAEFPKEGPSILRIQQVVRGDSAAYFCASSRDQTDTQYFGPGTRLTVL.

This clonotype was detected a few times. The CDR3 sequence: CASSQGFGTGAFF. The CDR3 coding sequence is TGTGCCAGCAGCCAAGGATTCGGGACAGGAGCTTTCTTT. The chain employs TRBV3-1 and TRBJ1-1; 8 bases align to TRBD1. Trimming cost V 1 base and J 10 bases; bases outside gene matches: 5. Germline V gives CDR1 LGHDT, CDR2 YNNKEL (reference sequence). This CDR3 has 13 amino acids. Together with reference TRBV3-1 and TRBJ1-1, the CDR3 gives the full variable domain: DTAVSQTPKYLVTQMGNDKSIKCEQNLGHDTMYWYKQDSKKFLKIMFSYNNKELIINETVPNRFSPKSPDKAHLNLHINSLELGDSAVYFCASSQGFGTGAFFGQGTRLTVV.

This clonotype has more than one count but fewer than ten. This sequence joins TRBV3-1 and TRBJ2-2; TRBD2 might be the D (5 bases). The CDR3 loop spans 15 amino acids. Germline-derived CDR1 and CDR2 are LGHDT and YNNKEL (reference sequence). V was shortened by 8 bases and J by 3 bases, with 16 bases between the two germline ends. The CDR3 protein is CASFPGYVDTGELFF. The CDR3 DNA follows: TGTGCCAGCTTTCCGGGGTACGTCGACACCGGGGAGCTGTTTTTT.

This clonotype was counted ten times or more. This chain uses TRBV12-3 or TRBV12-4 with TRBJ2-2, with 7 bases aligning to TRBD2. Germline trimming cut 0 bases from V and 7 bases from J; bases unmatched to any gene: 8. The CDR3 spans 16 residues. The CDR3 here is CASSLAGGPGGGELFF. As DNA, the CDR3 is TGTGCCAGCAGTTTAGCGGGAGGGCCTGGAGGCGGGGAGCTGTTTTTT.

The chain combines TRBV30 with TRBJ2-5, with D possibly matching TRBD2 (5 bases). Germline values: CDR1 GTSNPN, CDR2 SVGIG (reference sequence). V dropped 4 bases and J dropped 4 bases, with 10 bases sitting between them. This CDR3 is built from 12 residues. The CDR3 nucleotides are TGTGCCTGGACGACGGGAACAGAGACCCAGTACTTC. Translated, it gives CAWTTGTETQYF. Complete variable domain (other parts from reference TRBV30 and TRBJ2-5): SQTIHQWPATLVQPVGSPLSLECTVEGTSNPNLYWYRQAAGRGLQLLFYSVGIGQISSEVPQNLSASRPQDRQFILSSKKLLLSDSGFYLCAWTTGTETQYFGPGTRLLVL.

In its sample, this clonotype was seen a few times. The chain employs TRBV11-1 and TRBJ1-1; D is undetermined. Per the germline V gene, CDR1 is SGHAT and CDR2 is FQDESV (reference sequence). This CDR3 is built from 14 residues. Trimming took off 0 bases at V and 1 base at J, with 6 bases between the two ends. In DNA, the CDR3 is TGTGCCAGCAGCTTAGCGCTCCGGAACACTGAAGCTTTCTTT. Its protein is CASSLALRNTEAFF.